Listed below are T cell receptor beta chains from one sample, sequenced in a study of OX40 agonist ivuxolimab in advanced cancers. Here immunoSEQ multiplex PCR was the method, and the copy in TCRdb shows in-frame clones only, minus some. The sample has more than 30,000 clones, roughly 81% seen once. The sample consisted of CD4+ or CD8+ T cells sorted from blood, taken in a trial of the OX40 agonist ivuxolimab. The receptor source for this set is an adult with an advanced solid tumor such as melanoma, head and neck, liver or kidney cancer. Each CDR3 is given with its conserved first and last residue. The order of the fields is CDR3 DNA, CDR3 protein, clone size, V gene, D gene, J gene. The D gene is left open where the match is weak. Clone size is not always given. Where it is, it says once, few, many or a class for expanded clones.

DNA: TGTGCCAGCAGCGTAGTGGCTGCGGGCTCCTACAATGAGCAGTTCTTC
CDR3: CASSVVAAGSYNEQFF
size: few
V: TRBV9
D: .
J: TRBJ2-1

DNA: TGTGCCAGCAGCGTCTCCACTAGCGGGCGACACACAGATACGCAGTATTTT
CDR3: CASSVSTSGRHTDTQYF
size: few
V: TRBV9
D: TRBD2
J: TRBJ2-3

DNA: TGTGCCAGTAGTTCACAGGGGGGAGAGACCCAGTACTTC
CDR3: CASSSQGGETQYF
size: .
V: TRBV19
D: TRBD1
J: TRBJ2-5

DNA: TGTGCCAGCAGGGGGACAGGGGGACCTCGAAAACTGTTTTTT
CDR3: CASRGTGGPRKLFF
size: .
V: TRBV28
D: TRBD1
J: TRBJ1-4

DNA: TGTGCCAGTAGTATAGGCAGAAAGAACACTGAAGCTTTCTTT
CDR3: CASSIGRKNTEAFF
size: .
V: TRBV19
D: .
J: TRBJ1-1

DNA: TGTGCCAGCATTACAGGGGGCAGGGGCGGCTACACCTTC
CDR3: CASITGGRGGYTF
size: .
V: TRBV28
D: TRBD1
J: TRBJ1-2

DNA: TGTGCCAGCACGGCAGGGCCCCCCTACGAGCAGTACTTC
CDR3: CASTAGPPYEQYF
size: .
V: TRBV11-2
D: .
J: TRBJ2-7

DNA: TGTGCCAGCAGCATGACAGGGAGTGGGAGTTTCCACAATGAGCAGTTCTTC
CDR3: CASSMTGSGSFHNEQFF
size: .
V: TRBV11-3
D: TRBD1
J: TRBJ2-1

DNA: TGCAGCGTTGTACCCGCTCGACGTACTGAAGCTTTCTTT
CDR3: CSVVPARRTEAFF
size: .
V: TRBV29-1
D: .
J: TRBJ1-1

DNA: TGTGCCAGCAGCCAAGGACTAGCGGGGGCCCTCACAGATACGCAGTATTTT
CDR3: CASSQGLAGALTDTQYF
size: .
V: TRBV4-2
D: TRBD2
J: TRBJ2-3

DNA: TGTGCCATCAGTGAGACAGCCTCCTACGAGCAGTACTTC
CDR3: CAISETASYEQYF
size: .
V: TRBV10-3
D: .
J: TRBJ2-7

DNA: TGCGCCAGCAGCCAAGGCGGTTCCGGGCGTCCTAATGAAAAACTGTTTTTT
CDR3: CASSQGGSGRPNEKLFF
size: .
V: TRBV4-1
D: .
J: TRBJ1-4

DNA: TGTGCCAGCAGCCCACGGGCCGCTACTAAAGAGACCCAGTACTTC
CDR3: CASSPRAATKETQYF
size: .
V: TRBV7-9
D: .
J: TRBJ2-5

DNA: TGTGCCAGCAGTGAAAACGGGATCGGGGAGCTGTTTTTT
CDR3: CASSENGIGELFF
size: .
V: TRBV2
D: .
J: TRBJ2-2

DNA: TGTGCCAGCAGTCCCCAGGGGCGGCCCCAAGAGACCCAGTACTTC
CDR3: CASSPQGRPQETQYF
size: .
V: TRBV28
D: .
J: TRBJ2-5

DNA: TGTGCCAGCAGTTACAGACAGGGGGGAGCCAAAAACATTCAGTACTTC
CDR3: CASSYRQGGAKNIQYF
size: .
V: TRBV2
D: TRBD1
J: TRBJ2-4

DNA: TGTGCCAGCAGTACGTTGGAGTCCTACTCCTACGAGCAGTACTTC
CDR3: CASSTLESYSYEQYF
size: .
V: TRBV27
D: .
J: TRBJ2-7

DNA: TGTGCCAGCTCACTAAGCCAAGAGACCCAGTACTTC
CDR3: CASSLSQETQYF
size: few
V: TRBV18
D: .
J: TRBJ2-5

DNA: TGTGCCAGCAGACGGACTAGCGGGAGTTTTAGTGAGCAGTTCTTC
CDR3: CASRRTSGSFSEQFF
size: .
V: TRBV6-5
D: TRBD2
J: TRBJ2-1

DNA: TGTGCCAGCAGCCGGACAGGGAACAATCAGCCCCAGCATTTT
CDR3: CASSRTGNNQPQHF
size: few
V: TRBV2
D: TRBD1
J: TRBJ1-5

DNA: TGTGCCAGCAGTGATCCGGGACAGGGCTTCTCTGGGGCCAACGTCCTGACTTTC
CDR3: CASSDPGQGFSGANVLTF
size: medium-sized
V: TRBV25-1
D: TRBD1
J: TRBJ2-6

DNA: TGTGCCAGCTCGACAGCGGGGGGTGGCTATGGCTACACCTTC
CDR3: CASSTAGGGYGYTF
size: .
V: TRBV18
D: .
J: TRBJ1-2

DNA: TGTGCCAGCAGCCCACAGGGGGCGTACGAGCAGTACTTC
CDR3: CASSPQGAYEQYF
size: .
V: TRBV9
D: TRBD1
J: TRBJ2-7

DNA: TGTGCCATCTCAAACAGGGGACAGGATAATGAAAAACTGTTTTTT
CDR3: CAISNRGQDNEKLFF
size: few
V: TRBV6-1
D: TRBD1
J: TRBJ1-4